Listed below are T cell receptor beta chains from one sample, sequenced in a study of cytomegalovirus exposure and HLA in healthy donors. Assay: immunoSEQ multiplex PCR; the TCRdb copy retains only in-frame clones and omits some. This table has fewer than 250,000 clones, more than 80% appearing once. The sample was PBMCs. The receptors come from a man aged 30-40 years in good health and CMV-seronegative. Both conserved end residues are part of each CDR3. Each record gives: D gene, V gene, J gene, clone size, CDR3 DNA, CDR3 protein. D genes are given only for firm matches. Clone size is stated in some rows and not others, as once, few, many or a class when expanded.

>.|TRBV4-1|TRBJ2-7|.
TGCGCCAGCAGCCAAGATCATCCGGGGTTCTACGAGCAGTACTTC
CASSQDHPGFYEQYF
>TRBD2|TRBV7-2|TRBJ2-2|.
TGTGCCAGCAGCCCGCAAGCGGGGGGGTCTAACGGGGAGCTGTTTTTT
CASSPQAGGSNGELFF
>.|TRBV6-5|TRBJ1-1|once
TGTGCCAGCAGCCCTCAGGGGAACACTGAAGCTTTCTTT
CASSPQGNTEAFF
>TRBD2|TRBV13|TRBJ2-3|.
TGTGCCAGCAGCTTAGCGCGACTAGCGGGGGGGACCACAGATACGCAGTATTTT
CASSLARLAGGTTDTQYF
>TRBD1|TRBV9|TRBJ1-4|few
TGTGCCAGCAGCGTAGCTTCAGGGGGGAACGGTGAAAAACTGTTTTTT
CASSVASGGNGEKLFF
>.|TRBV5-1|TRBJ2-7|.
TGCGCCAGCGGCCCGGGGATCTACGAGCAGTACTTC
CASGPGIYEQYF
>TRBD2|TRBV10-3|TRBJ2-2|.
TGTGCCATCAGTCCGCTAGCGGGCACCGGGGAGCTGTTTTTT
CAISPLAGTGELFF
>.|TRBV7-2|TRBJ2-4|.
TGTGCCAGCAGCCCGGGGGAGACGATTATTGAAAACATTCAGTACTTC
CASSPGETIIENIQYF
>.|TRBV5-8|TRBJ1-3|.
TGTGCCAGCAGCTTGTTCTGGGGGGGCCGGAGCTCTGGAAACACCATATATTTT
CASSLFWGGRSSGNTIYF
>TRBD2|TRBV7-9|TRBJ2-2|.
TGTGCCAGCAGCCCTACGTATAGCGGGGGGTACACCGGGGAGCTGTTTTTT
CASSPTYSGGYTGELFF
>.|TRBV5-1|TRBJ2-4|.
TGCGCCAGCAGCCCAGGCGAGGCAGGGGCCTCAAGGGCCAAAAACATTCAGTACTTC
CASSPGEAGASRAKNIQYF
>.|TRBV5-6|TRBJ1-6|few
TGTGCCAGCAGCTTGGGAGCCACCAGGGGTAATTCACCCCTCCACTTT
CASSLGATRGNSPLHF
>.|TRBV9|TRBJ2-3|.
TGTGCCAGCGCGCCTAGCACAGATACGCAGTATTTT
CASAPSTDTQYF
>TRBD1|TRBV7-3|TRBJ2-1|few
TGTGCCAGCAGCTTCGGCGGGACAGGGGGCAATGAGCAGTTCTTC
CASSFGGTGGNEQFF
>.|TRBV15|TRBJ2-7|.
TGTGCCACCAGCAGTGCGGATTACGAGCAGTACTTC
CATSSADYEQYF
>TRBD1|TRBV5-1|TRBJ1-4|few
TGCGCCAGCAGCCAGATACAGGGGGCAGTAGAAAAACTGTTTTTT
CASSQIQGAVEKLFF
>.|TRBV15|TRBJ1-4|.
TGTGCCACCAGCAGAGATAATGTCGAGACGCGGGCTAATGAAAAACTGTTTTTT
CATSRDNVETRANEKLFF
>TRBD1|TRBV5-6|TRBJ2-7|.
TGTGCCAGCAGCTTTAAGGACAGGGGCGAGCAGTACTTC
CASSFKDRGEQYF
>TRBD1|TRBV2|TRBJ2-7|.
TGTGCCAGCATAGGCAGGGGGCGGAACTACGAGCAGTACTTC
CASIGRGRNYEQYF
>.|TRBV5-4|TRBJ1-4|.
TGTGCCAGCAGCCGGCCGGGGGGGCGTGAAAAACTGTTTTTT
CASSRPGGREKLFF
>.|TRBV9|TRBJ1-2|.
TGTGCCAGCAGTTTCGATCCACCCCCATCCCCTACAGGGATCCACTATGGCTACACCTTC
CASSFDPPPSPTGIHYGYTF
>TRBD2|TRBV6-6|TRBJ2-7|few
TGTGCCAGCAGCCCACTCGGGGGGGACTCCTACGAGCAGTACTTC
CASSPLGGDSYEQYF
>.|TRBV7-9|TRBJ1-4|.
TGTTCCAGCAGCTTAGTCCGATCTAGTGAAAAACTGTTTTTT
CSSSLVRSSEKLFF
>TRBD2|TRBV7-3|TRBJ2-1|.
TGTGCCAGCAGCCGACTAGCGAGCAATGAGCAGTTCTTC
CASSRLASNEQFF
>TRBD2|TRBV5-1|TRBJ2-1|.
TGCGCCAGCAGCTTGGTGGGGGGGGATACCTACAATGAGCAGTTCTTC
CASSLVGGDTYNEQFF
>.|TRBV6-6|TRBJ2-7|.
TGTGCCAGCAGTTATGGCACAGCCGAGCAGTACTTC
CASSYGTAEQYF
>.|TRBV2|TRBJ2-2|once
TGTGCCAGCACCAAGTCCCCCCTTCTTACGGGCGGGGAGCTGTTTTTT
CASTKSPLLTGGELFF
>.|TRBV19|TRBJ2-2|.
TGTGCCAGTAGTATGTCGGTCTCGGCCGGGGAGCTGTTTTTT
CASSMSVSAGELFF
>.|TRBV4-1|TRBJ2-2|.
TGCGCCAGCAGCCAAGGAGCAGGGTGGGAGCTGTTTTTT
CASSQGAGWELFF
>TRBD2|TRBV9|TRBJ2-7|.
TGTGCCAGCAGCCCTTCCGGGACTAGCGTATCCTACGAGCAGTACTTC
CASSPSGTSVSYEQYF
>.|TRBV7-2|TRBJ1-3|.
TGTGCCAGCAGCTTTGGGGAGGGAAACACCATATATTTT
CASSFGEGNTIYF
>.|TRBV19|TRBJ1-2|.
TGTGCCAGTAGTATGTCCTACAGGGCCCACTATGGCTACACCTTC
CASSMSYRAHYGYTF
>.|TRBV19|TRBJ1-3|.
TGTGCCAGTAGTATGGGTTGGGAGTGGAAGAGCTCTGGAAACACCATATATTTT
CASSMGWEWKSSGNTIYF
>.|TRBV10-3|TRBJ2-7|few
TGTGCCATCAGTGATAATGCGGACTACGAGCAGTACTTC
CAISDNADYEQYF
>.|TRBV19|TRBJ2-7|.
TGTGCCAGTAGTACAGGGACCTACGAGCAGTACTTC
CASSTGTYEQYF
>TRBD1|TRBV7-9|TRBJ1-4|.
TGTGCCAGCAGCTTCCCAAGACAGGGGGCTGTCGCAACTAATGAAAAACTGTTTTTT
CASSFPRQGAVATNEKLFF
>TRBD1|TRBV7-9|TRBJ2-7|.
TGTGCCAGCAGCTTCGGACAGGACTACGAGCAGTACTTC
CASSFGQDYEQYF
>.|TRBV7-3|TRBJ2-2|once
TGTGCCAGCAGCTTGGGGACTTCGGCTAACACCGGGGAGCTGTTTTTT
CASSLGTSANTGELFF
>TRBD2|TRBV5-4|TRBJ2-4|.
TGTGCCAGCAGCTCTCCGACTAGCGGGGGGGGACGCATTCAGTACTTC
CASSSPTSGGGRIQYF
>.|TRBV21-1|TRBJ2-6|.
TGTGCCAGCAGCATTGGGCACTCTGGGGCCAGCGTCCTGACTTTC
CASSIGHSGASVLTF
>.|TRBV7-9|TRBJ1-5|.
TGTGCCAGCAGCTTCGAGGGGGATAGCAATCAGCCCCAGCATTTT
CASSFEGDSNQPQHF
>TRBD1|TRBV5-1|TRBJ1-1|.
TGCGCCAGCGCTGGGACAGGTCGTGGGAACACTGAAGCTTTCTTT
CASAGTGRGNTEAFF
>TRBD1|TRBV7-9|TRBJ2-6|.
TGTGCCAGCAGCATCACAGGGGTAATAGGGGCCAGCGTCCTGACTTTC
CASSITGVIGASVLTF
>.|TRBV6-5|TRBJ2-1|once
TGTGCCAGCAGTTACTCGATAACTAACCCCTACAATGAGCAGTTCTTC
CASSYSITNPYNEQFF
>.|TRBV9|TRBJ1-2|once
TGTGCCAGCAGCCCCTTTACGGGGGGGACGGATAACTATGGCTACACCTTC
CASSPFTGGTDNYGYTF
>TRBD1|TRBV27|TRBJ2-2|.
TGTGCCAGCAGTTTTCCAGGGGGTACCGGGGAGCTGTTTTTT
CASSFPGGTGELFF